The clone carrying this T cell receptor beta chain was seen repeatedly, ten times or more. MiXCR, applied by TCRdb to the reads, yields one record per CDR3 protein. The table shows 200,000 to 300,000 distinct CDR3 sequences, with about 28% occurring only once. V gave up 8 bases and J gave up 4 bases; unmatched junction bases: 7. Germline CDR1 and CDR2: ENHRY and SYGVKD. The CDR3 loop spans 13 amino acids. The data were obtained in a study of kidney transplant recipient with SARS-CoV-2 infection. The chain links TRBV10-3 to TRBJ1-1, with TRBD1 matching over 7 bases. The clonotype originates from a male patient younger than 45 who had COVID-19 and was a kidney transplant recipient. Some T cells may be provided by the graft donor. The sequencing used a blood sample, collected at baseline and on day 111 from a kidney transplant recipient. The CDR3 coding sequence is TGTGCCATCTCCGACAGGGCGGCCACTGAAGCTTTCTTT. Translated, it gives CAISDRAATEAFF.